A selection of T cell receptor beta chains follows, all from one sample in a study of cytomegalovirus exposure and HLA in healthy donors. Here immunoSEQ multiplex PCR was the method, and the copy in TCRdb shows in-frame clones only, minus some. In all, the sample yields around 100,000 clones. Sequencing was carried out using PBMCs. Receptor source: a man over 45 in good health and CMV-seronegative. CDR3s include the opening cysteine and the closing phenylalanine or tryptophan. A D gene is named only where the DNA matches it firmly.

j_call	v_call	d_call	cdr3_aa	cdr3_nt
TRBJ1-5	TRBV5-1	TRBD1	CASSPVPDRYNQPQHF	TGCGCCAGCAGTCCCGTCCCGGACAGGTACAATCAGCCCCAGCATTTT
TRBJ2-3	TRBV5-6	-	CASSLGQAADTQYF	TGTGCCAGCAGCTTGGGACAGGCGGCAGATACGCAGTATTTT
TRBJ1-1	TRBV10-3	-	CAISGGYTEAFF	TGTGCCATCAGCGGCGGGTATACTGAAGCTTTCTTT
TRBJ1-1	TRBV7-8	-	CASSLPGPVGTEAFF	TGTGCCAGCAGCTTACCAGGGCCTGTAGGCACTGAAGCTTTCTTT
TRBJ2-1	TRBV20-1	-	CSLRRGNEQFF	TGCAGTTTAAGAAGGGGCAATGAGCAGTTCTTC
TRBJ1-2	TRBV14	-	CASSQASGYGYTF	TGTGCCAGCAGCCAAGCTTCCGGCTATGGCTACACCTTC
TRBJ1-1	TRBV5-5	-	CASSLAGGFITEAFF	TGTGCCAGCAGCTTGGCGGGGGGCTTTATAACTGAAGCTTTCTTT
TRBJ2-5	TRBV18	-	CASSPPDSHETQYF	TGTGCCAGCTCACCACCTGACAGTCATGAGACCCAGTACTTC
TRBJ2-7	TRBV11-2	-	CASSSLWMRHEQYF	TGTGCCAGCAGCTCTCTCTGGATGAGGCACGAGCAGTACTTC
TRBJ1-2	TRBV5-1	-	CASSPDSINYGYTF	TGCGCCAGCAGCCCGGACAGTATTAACTATGGCTACACCTTC
TRBJ1-2	TRBV7-9	-	CASSLLTENYGYTF	TGTGCCAGCAGCTTATTAACAGAGAACTATGGCTACACCTTC
TRBJ1-2	TRBV19	TRBD1	CASSIRGQGTYGYTF	TGTGCCAGTAGTATTCGCGGACAGGGTACCTATGGCTACACCTTC
TRBJ2-1	TRBV7-6	-	CASSFDRSYNEQFF	TGTGCCAGCAGCTTCGACAGGTCCTACAATGAGCAGTTCTTC
TRBJ1-2	TRBV29-1	TRBD1	CSVGDSIYGYTF	TGCAGCGTTGGGGACAGCATTTATGGCTACACCTTC
TRBJ2-3	TRBV4-3	TRBD2	CASSHSGSTDTQYF	TGCGCCAGCAGCCATAGCGGGAGCACAGATACGCAGTATTTT
TRBJ1-2	TRBV27	-	CATLRGNGGYTF	TGTGCCACCCTGAGAGGGAACGGTGGCTACACCTTC
TRBJ2-4	TRBV18	TRBD1	CASSLGQGVIQYF	TGTGCCAGCTCACTAGGACAGGGGGTTATTCAGTACTTC
TRBJ2-1	TRBV11-2	-	CASSLAQYNEQFF	TGTGCCAGCAGCTTAGCCCAGTACAATGAGCAGTTCTTC
TRBJ2-7	TRBV27	TRBD1	CASSFQGASYEQYF	TGTGCCAGCAGTTTCCAGGGGGCAAGCTACGAGCAGTACTTC
TRBJ1-5	TRBV7-2	TRBD1	CASSLYLDRVNQPQHF	TGTGCCAGCAGCTTATATCTGGACAGGGTCAATCAGCCCCAGCATTTT
TRBJ2-1	TRBV14	-	CASSLDSYNEQFF	TGTGCCAGCAGCCTGGACAGTTACAATGAGCAGTTCTTC
TRBJ1-6	TRBV6-5	-	CASRILSADSPLHF	TGTGCCAGCAGGATACTATCGGCAGATTCACCCCTCCACTTT
TRBJ2-5	TRBV4-3	TRBD2	CASSQDRSGGPRETQYF	TGCGCCAGCAGCCAAGATCGGAGCGGGGGTCCTCGGGAGACCCAGTACTTC
TRBJ2-7	TRBV6-5	TRBD1	CASRLRDRGSYEQYF	TGTGCCAGCAGATTACGGGACAGGGGTTCCTACGAGCAGTACTTC
TRBJ2-5	TRBV7-9	-	CASSLGYYRDGETQYF	TGTGCCAGCAGCTTAGGGTATTACAGGGATGGGGAGACCCAGTACTTC
TRBJ1-5	TRBV9	TRBD1	CASSVDGTGNQPQHF	TGTGCCAGCAGCGTAGACGGGACAGGGAATCAGCCCCAGCATTTT
TRBJ2-1	TRBV4-1	TRBD1	CASSHRTGGHEQFF	TGCGCCAGCAGCCACCGGACAGGGGGCCATGAGCAGTTCTTC
TRBJ2-2	TRBV6-1	TRBD1	CASNEGALTGELFF	TGTGCCAGCAATGAGGGGGCGCTGACCGGGGAGCTGTTTTTT
TRBJ2-3	TRBV2	-	CASSSGADTQYF	TGTGCCAGCAGTTCGGGGGCAGATACGCAGTATTTT
TRBJ1-1	TRBV5-1	TRBD1	CASSLGTGGASMNTEAFF	TGCGCCAGCAGCTTGGGGACAGGGGGGGCTTCTATGAACACTGAAGCTTTCTTT
TRBJ1-1	TRBV9	TRBD1	CASSVEATGGLRNTEAFF	TGTGCCAGCAGCGTAGAGGCGACAGGGGGGTTACGGAACACTGAAGCTTTCTTT